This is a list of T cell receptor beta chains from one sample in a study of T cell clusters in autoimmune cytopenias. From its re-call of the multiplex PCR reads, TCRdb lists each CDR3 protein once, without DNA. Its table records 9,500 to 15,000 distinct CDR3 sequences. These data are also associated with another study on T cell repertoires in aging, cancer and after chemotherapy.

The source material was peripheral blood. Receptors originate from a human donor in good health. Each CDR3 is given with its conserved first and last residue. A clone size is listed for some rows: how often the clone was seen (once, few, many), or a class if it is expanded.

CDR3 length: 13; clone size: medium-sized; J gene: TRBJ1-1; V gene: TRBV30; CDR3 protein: CAWSDGLRTEAFF
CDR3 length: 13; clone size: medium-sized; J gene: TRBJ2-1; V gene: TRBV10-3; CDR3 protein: CATWDGGGDEQFF
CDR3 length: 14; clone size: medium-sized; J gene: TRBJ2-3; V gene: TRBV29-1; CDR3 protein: CSVVEGGGTDTQYF
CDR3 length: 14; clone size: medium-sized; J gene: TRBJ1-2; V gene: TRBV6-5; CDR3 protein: CASSYGDRGVGYTF
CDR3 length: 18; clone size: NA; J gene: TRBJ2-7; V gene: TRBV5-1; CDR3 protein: CASSSFGPRDRGRNEQYF
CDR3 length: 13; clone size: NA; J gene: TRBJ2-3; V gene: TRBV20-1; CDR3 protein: CSAFLAGVYTQYF
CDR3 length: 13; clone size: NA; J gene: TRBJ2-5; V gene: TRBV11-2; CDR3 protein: CASSGTGGETQYF
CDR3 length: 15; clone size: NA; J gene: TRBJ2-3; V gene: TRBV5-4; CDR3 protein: CASSLGGSSTDTQYF
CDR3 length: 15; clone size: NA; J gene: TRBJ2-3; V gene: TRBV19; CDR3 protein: CASSYGTSGDPRKYF
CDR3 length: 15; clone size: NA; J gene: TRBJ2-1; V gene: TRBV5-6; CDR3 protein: CASSPGTGDYNEQFF
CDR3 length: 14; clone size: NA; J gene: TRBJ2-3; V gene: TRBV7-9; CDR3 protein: CASSSTSGRDTQYF
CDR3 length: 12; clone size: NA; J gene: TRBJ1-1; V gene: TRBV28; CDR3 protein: CASSLGNTEAFF
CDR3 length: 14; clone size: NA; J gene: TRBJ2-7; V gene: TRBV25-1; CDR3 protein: CASSEYNTPYEQYF
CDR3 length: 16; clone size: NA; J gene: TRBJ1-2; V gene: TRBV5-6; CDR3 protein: CASSFTRYRDPYGYTF
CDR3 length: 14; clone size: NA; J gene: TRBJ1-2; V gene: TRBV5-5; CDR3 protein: CASSLDRGDYGYTF
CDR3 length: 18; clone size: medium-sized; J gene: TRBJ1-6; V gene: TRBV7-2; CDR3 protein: CASSLTRQGSSYNSPLHF
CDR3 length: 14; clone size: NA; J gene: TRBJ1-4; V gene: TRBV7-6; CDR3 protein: CASSPKEGVKKLFF
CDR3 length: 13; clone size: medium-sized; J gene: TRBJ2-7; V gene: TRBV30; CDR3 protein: CAWTSGTAYEQYF
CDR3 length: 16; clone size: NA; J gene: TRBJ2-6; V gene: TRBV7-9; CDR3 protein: CASSFEGTAGANVLTF
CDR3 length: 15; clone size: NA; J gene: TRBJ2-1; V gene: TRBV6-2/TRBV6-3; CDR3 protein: CASKTGQLGINEQFF
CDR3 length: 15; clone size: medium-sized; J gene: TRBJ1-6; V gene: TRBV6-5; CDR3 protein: CASSRTGTGESPLHF
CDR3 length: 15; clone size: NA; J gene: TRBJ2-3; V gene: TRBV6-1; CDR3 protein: CASMGGAGGTDTQYF
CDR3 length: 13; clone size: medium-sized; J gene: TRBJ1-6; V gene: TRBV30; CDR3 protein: CAWSADHNSPLHF
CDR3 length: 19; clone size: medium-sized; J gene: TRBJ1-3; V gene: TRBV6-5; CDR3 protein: CASSSPLRGGGSSGNTIYF
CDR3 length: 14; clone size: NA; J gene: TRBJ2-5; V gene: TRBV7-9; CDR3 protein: CASSFMTAKETQYF
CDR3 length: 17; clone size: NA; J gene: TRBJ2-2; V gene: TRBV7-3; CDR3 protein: CASSPTPGAGNTGELFF
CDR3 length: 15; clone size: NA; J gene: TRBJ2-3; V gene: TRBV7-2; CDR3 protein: CASSVGSVITDTQYF
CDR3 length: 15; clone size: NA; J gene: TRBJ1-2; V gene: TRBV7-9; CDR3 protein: CASSSGDNSLYGYTF
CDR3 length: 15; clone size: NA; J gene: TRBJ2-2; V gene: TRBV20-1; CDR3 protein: CSARDGQALTGELFF
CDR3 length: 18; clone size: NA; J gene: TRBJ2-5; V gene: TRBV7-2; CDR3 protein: CASSLVRQGVPPQETQYF
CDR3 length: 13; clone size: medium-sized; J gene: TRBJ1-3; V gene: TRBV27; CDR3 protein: CASSLGMGNTIYF
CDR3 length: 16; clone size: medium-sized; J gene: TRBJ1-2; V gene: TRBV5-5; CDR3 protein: CASSGTGDQVSYGYTF
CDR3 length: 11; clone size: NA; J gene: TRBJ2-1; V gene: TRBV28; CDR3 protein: CASGGYNEQFF
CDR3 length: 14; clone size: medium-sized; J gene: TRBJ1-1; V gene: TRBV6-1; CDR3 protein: CASSDVGLGTEAFF
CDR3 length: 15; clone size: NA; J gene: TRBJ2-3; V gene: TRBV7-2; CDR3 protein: CASSPAGGSTDTQYF
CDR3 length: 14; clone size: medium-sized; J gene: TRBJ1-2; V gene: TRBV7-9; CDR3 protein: CASSPPGQVVGYTF
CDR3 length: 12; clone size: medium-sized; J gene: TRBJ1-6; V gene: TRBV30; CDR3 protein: CACTPGGSPLHF
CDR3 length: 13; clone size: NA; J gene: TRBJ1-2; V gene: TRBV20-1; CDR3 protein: CSASYRMNYGYTF
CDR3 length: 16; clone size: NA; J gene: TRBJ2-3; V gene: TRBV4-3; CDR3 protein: CASSQSTGGGADTQYF
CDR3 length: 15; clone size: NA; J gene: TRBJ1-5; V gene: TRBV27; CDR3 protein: CASRLRARYNQPQHF